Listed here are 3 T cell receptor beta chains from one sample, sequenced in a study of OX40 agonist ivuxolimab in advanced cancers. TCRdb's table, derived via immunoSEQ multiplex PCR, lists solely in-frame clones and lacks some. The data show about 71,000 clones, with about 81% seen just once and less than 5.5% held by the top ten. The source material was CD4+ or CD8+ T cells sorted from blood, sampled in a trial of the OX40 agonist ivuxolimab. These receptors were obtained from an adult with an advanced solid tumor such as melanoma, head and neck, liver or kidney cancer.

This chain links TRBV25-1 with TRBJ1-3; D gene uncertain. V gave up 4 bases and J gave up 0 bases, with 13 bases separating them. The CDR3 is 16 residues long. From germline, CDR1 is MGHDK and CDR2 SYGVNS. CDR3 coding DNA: TGTGCCAGCAGTGGCGGTGTCGTAAACTCTGGAAACACCATATATTTT. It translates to CASSGGVVNSGNTIYF.

The CDR3 loop is CASSEIRGDTEAFF. CDR3 coding DNA: TGTGCCAGCAGTGAAATAAGGGGTGACACTGAAGCTTTCTTT. The chain is built from TRBV6-1 and TRBJ1-1, with a tentative D call TRBD1 (5 bases). V was shortened by 2 bases and J by 3 bases, with 10 bases between the two germline ends. In germline, CDR1 is MNHNS, CDR2 SASEGT. This CDR3 comprises 14 residues.

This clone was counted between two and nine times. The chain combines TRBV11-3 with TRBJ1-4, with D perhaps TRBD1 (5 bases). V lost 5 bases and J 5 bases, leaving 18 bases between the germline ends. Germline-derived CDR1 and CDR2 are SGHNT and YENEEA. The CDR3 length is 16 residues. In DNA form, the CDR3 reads TGTGCCAGCAGCCCCCTGAGGGGCGGGAAGAATGAAAAACTGTTTTTT. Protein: CASSPLRGGKNEKLFF.